This is a list of T cell receptor beta chains from one sample in a study of radiotherapy plus CTLA-4 blockade in lung cancer. Some clones are missing from TCRdb's copy, which holds only in-frame ones; the method was immunoSEQ multiplex PCR. The table lists 65,000 to 85,000 clones, approximately 79% of them singletons. Specimen: peripheral blood, collected from a patient treated with radiotherapy plus ipilimumab. These receptors were obtained from a human donor with non-small cell lung cancer whose response to radiotherapy plus ipilimumab could not be evaluated. Some clones in this sample may be carry-over from other donors' samples. The CDR3 runs from the conserved cysteine through the conserved F or W. D genes are given only for firm matches. A clone size is listed for some rows: how often the clone was seen (once, few, many), or a class if it is expanded.

clone_size j_call v_call d_call cdr3_aa cdr3_nt
few TRBJ2-3 TRBV5-6 TRBD2 CASSFWASGGTDTQYF TGTGCCAGCAGCTTTTGGGCTAGCGGGGGCACAGATACGCAGTATTTT
- TRBJ1-2 TRBV7-2 - CASSLAPSVYTF TGTGCCAGCAGCTTAGCTCCTTCGGTCTACACCTTC
- TRBJ2-7 TRBV2 TRBD1 CASSFQGAGDEQYF TGTGCCAGCAGCTTCCAGGGGGCCGGCGACGAGCAGTACTTC
- TRBJ2-7 TRBV6-6 - CASSGAYYEQYF TGTGCCAGCAGCGGAGCATACTACGAGCAGTACTTC
- TRBJ2-7 TRBV27 - CASSLSRSRGEQYF TGTGCCAGCAGTTTATCACGGTCCCGGGGCGAGCAGTACTTC
- TRBJ2-6 TRBV29-1 TRBD2 CSAREGGANVLTF TGCAGCGCCCGGGAGGGGGGGGCCAACGTCCTGACTTTC
- TRBJ2-5 TRBV5-1 TRBD2 CASSLRLAGQETQYF TGCGCCAGCAGCCTCCGACTAGCGGGACAAGAGACCCAGTACTTC
- TRBJ1-1 TRBV6-1 TRBD1 CASGQGAQAFF TGTGCCAGCGGACAGGGGGCCCAAGCTTTCTTT
- TRBJ2-7 TRBV5-1 TRBD1 CASSFDGTGDLEQYF TGCGCCAGCAGCTTTGACGGGACAGGGGACCTCGAGCAGTACTTC
- TRBJ1-2 TRBV6-5 - CASSEGPILGYTF TGTGCCAGCAGTGAGGGTCCGATCCTTGGCTACACCTTC
few TRBJ2-7 TRBV2 TRBD1 CASNPGQGNSYEQYF TGTGCCAGCAATCCAGGACAGGGGAATTCCTACGAGCAGTACTTC
few TRBJ1-2 TRBV21-1 - CASSKGQVEQGYTF TGTGCCAGCAGCAAAGGACAGGTAGAACAGGGCTACACCTTC
once TRBJ1-6 TRBV4-3 TRBD1 CASSQDYRQGDNSPLHF TGCGCCAGCAGCCAAGATTACCGACAGGGAGATAATTCACCCCTCCACTTT
- TRBJ1-2 TRBV5-1 TRBD1 CASSSHPPDRGIGYTF TGCGCCAGCAGCTCTCACCCACCGGACAGGGGGATTGGCTACACCTTC
- TRBJ1-3 TRBV5-1 TRBD1 CASSPTGGGNTIYF TGCGCCAGCAGCCCGACAGGGGGGGGAAACACCATATATTTT
- TRBJ1-1 TRBV5-4 TRBD1 CASSPGQRAEAFF TGTGCCAGCAGCCCGGGACAGCGGGCTGAAGCTTTCTTT
- TRBJ1-2 TRBV9 - CASSTSTGSYGYTF TGTGCCAGCAGCACTTCGACAGGCTCATATGGCTACACCTTC
- TRBJ2-7 TRBV7-6 - CASSSTSNTHEQYF TGTGCCAGCAGCTCCACGAGCAATACCCACGAGCAGTACTTC
- TRBJ1-1 TRBV18 TRBD1 CASSPGQGPRAFF TGTGCCAGCTCACCGGGACAGGGGCCTAGAGCTTTCTTT
- TRBJ2-2 TRBV21-1 - CASSSTGTGELFF TGTGCCAGCAGCAGTACAGGGACCGGGGAGCTGTTTTTT
- TRBJ2-3 TRBV9 - CASSLGTGLTDTQYF TGTGCCAGCAGCCTTGGGACTGGGCTCACAGATACGCAGTATTTT
- TRBJ2-7 TRBV27 - CASSLGTISSYEQYF TGTGCCAGCAGTCTCGGGACAATTAGCTCCTACGAGCAGTACTTC
- TRBJ2-3 TRBV19 - CATSTQGVTDTQYF TGTGCCACCTCGACCCAAGGGGTAACAGATACGCAGTATTTT
- TRBJ1-1 TRBV4-1 - CASSQDLRRVDEAFF TGCGCCAGCAGCCAAGATCTTCGCAGGGTTGATGAAGCTTTCTTT